These 31 T cell receptor beta chains were all obtained from the same sample, sequenced in a study of Graves' ophthalmopathy and Graves' hyperthyroidism. RNA transcripts were the template, and TCR beta CDR3 regions were amplified from them. After a first-round RT-PCR with HTBI primers, a second-round multiplex PCR was run. MiXCR, applied by TCRdb to the multiplex PCR reads, yields one record per CDR3 protein. This table holds some 390,000 distinct CDR3 sequences, about a sixth found once. Sequencing was performed on peripheral blood. The receptor set was obtained from a young woman with Graves' ophthalmopathy.

V is TRBV2 and J is TRBJ2-7; 10 nucleotides line up with TRBD2. Germline V gives CDR1 SNHLY, CDR2 FYNNEI. J was trimmed by 6 bases and V by 2 bases; bases with no gene match: 10. The CDR3 runs 16 residues. The CDR3 loop reads CASSEPASGRAGEQYF. The CDR3 DNA reads TGTGCCAGCAGTGAACCCGCCAGCGGGAGGGCCGGCGAGCAGTACTTC.

The chain recombines TRBV18 with TRBJ2-4; D uncertain. Trimming cost V 0 bases and J 5 bases, with 14 bases left between them. Germline CDR1 reads KGHSH; CDR2 reads LQKENI. The CDR3 contains 16 residues. CDR3 DNA sequence: TGTGCCAGCTCACCACCCTCACGGCAGATCCAAAACATTCAGTACTTC. Translation gives CASSPPSRQIQNIQYF.

In its sample, this clonotype was seen many times. The chain employs TRBV19 and TRBJ1-1; D is uncertain. V was pared by 6 bases and J by 0 bases, with 14 bases between. The V gene's germline CDR1 is LNHDA and CDR2 SQIVND (reference sequence). The CDR3 totals 15 residues. CDR3 nucleotides: TGTGCCAGTAGCCGCCCGGTTGAGGTGAACACTGAAGCTTTCTTT. It yields the protein CASSRPVEVNTEAFF.

This clonotype was recorded many times. This sequence joins TRBV6-1 and TRBJ1-2; perhaps TRBD1 as D (5 bases). The CDR3 is 15 residues long. CDR1 is MNHNS, CDR2 SASEGT, per germline. The V gene lost 6 bases and the J gene lost 3 bases, with 17 bases spanning the gap. CDR3 region: CASRGEGRAHYGYTF. The CDR3 DNA sequence: TGTGCCAGCAGAGGGGAGGGCAGGGCCCACTATGGCTACACCTTC.

This clonotype was observed at least ten times. The chain recombines TRBV12-3 or TRBV12-4 with TRBJ1-1; 8 bases match TRBD1. V shed 5 bases and J 0 bases; nucleotides not matched to a gene: 8. The length of the CDR3 is 16 residues. CDR3 loop: CASSLSGQGMNTEAFF. For the CDR3, the DNA is TGTGCCAGCAGTCTATCCGGACAGGGCATGAACACTGAAGCTTTCTTT.

This clonotype was detected many times. This rearrangement joins TRBV6-2 or TRBV6-3 to TRBJ1-5; D uncertain. CDR3 length: 16 residues. Trimming removed 2 bases at V and 0 bases at J, with 11 bases between. CDR1 and CDR2 (germline): MNHEY, SVGEGT. DNA for the CDR3: TGTGCCAGCAGTTACCGTGCAGACTTTAGCAATCAGCCCCAGCATTTT. Protein sequence: CASSYRADFSNQPQHF.

In its sample, this clonotype was seen a few times. The chain couples TRBV9 to TRBJ2-5, with D maybe TRBD2 (7 bases). Germline V lookup: CDR1 SGDLS, CDR2 YYNGEE. V lost 8 bases to trimming and J lost 5 bases, with 13 bases between them. The length of the CDR3 is 12 residues. CDR3 amino acids: CARRGGLETQYF. The CDR3, as DNA: TGTGCCAGAAGGGGGGGACTGGAGACCCAGTACTTC.

This clonotype was detected ten times or more. The chain has TRBV6-5 and TRBJ1-1; D gene unclear. Germline CDR1 and CDR2: MNHEY and SVGAGI. CDR3 size: 16 residues. Trimming cost V 0 bases and J 6 bases, with 17 bases left between them. The CDR3 nucleotides are TGTGCCAGCAGTTACTCGGCGACGGGGATAAGCGCTGAAGCTTTCTTT. Its translation is CASSYSATGISAEAFF.

At least ten counts were recorded for this clonotype. The chain employs TRBV9 and TRBJ1-1; D call uncertain. Germline CDR1 reads SGDLS; CDR2 reads YYNGEE. CDR3 length: 17 amino acids. The V gene lost 4 bases and the J gene lost 0 bases, with 19 bases spanning the gap. The CDR3 nucleotides are TGTGCCAGCAGCACAGCTCCGGGCAGCGAATTGAACACTGAAGCTTTCTTT. Protein product: CASSTAPGSELNTEAFF.

This chain joins TRBV12-3 or TRBV12-4 and TRBJ1-6; perhaps TRBD1 as D (6 bases). V was shortened by 2 bases and J by 7 bases, with 12 bases between the two germline ends. CDR3 length: 15 residues. Here the CDR3 reads CASSLNQGRNSPLHF. In DNA, the CDR3 is TGTGCCAGCAGTTTAAACCAGGGGCGGAATTCACCCCTCCACTTT.

This rearrangement joins TRBV6-1 to TRBJ2-5; D is possibly TRBD2 (6 bases). The V end was cut by 6 bases, the J end by 5 bases, with 16 bases between. The CDR3 covers 14 residues. Germline V lookup: CDR1 MNHNS, CDR2 SASEGT. CDR3: CASSGVVGGETQYF. In DNA form, the CDR3 reads TGTGCCAGCAGCGGGGTGGTTGGAGGGGAGACCCAGTACTTC.

This clonotype was observed at least ten times. The CDR3 DNA is TGTGCCAGCAGTCTCCCGGACATAAGGGGGGACACTGAAGCTTTCTTT. As protein: CASSLPDIRGDTEAFF. The chain employs TRBV28 and TRBJ1-1; D is possibly TRBD1 (6 bases). Germline values: CDR1 MDHEN, CDR2 SYDVKM. With 5 bases removed from V and 3 bases from J, the gap between germline ends came to 19 bases. The CDR3 is made up of 16 amino acids. The complete variable domain, with remaining parts taken from reference TRBV28 and TRBJ1-1, reads DVKVTQSSRYLVKRTGEKVFLECVQDMDHENMFWYRQDPGLGLRLIYFSYDVKMKEKGDIPEGYSVSREKKERFSLILESASTNQTSMYLCASSLPDIRGDTEAFFGQGTRLTVV.

This clonotype has a count of ten or more. This chain uses TRBV28 with TRBJ1-5; D unclear. The V gene lost 5 bases and the J gene lost 1 base, with 9 bases spanning the gap. The CDR3 contains 14 residues. CDR1 is MDHEN, CDR2 SYDVKM, per germline. The CDR3 region has the DNA TGTGCCAGCAGTCCGGGGATCAGCAATCAGCCCCAGCATTTT. Translated, it gives CASSPGISNQPQHF. Looking up the rest from reference TRBV28 and TRBJ1-5 gives the full variable domain: DVKVTQSSRYLVKRTGEKVFLECVQDMDHENMFWYRQDPGLGLRLIYFSYDVKMKEKGDIPEGYSVSREKKERFSLILESASTNQTSMYLCASSPGISNQPQHFGDGTRLSIL.

This clonotype was observed many times. CDR3 in DNA: TGTGCCAGCAGCTCTCAGGAGGCGCGCTACGAGCAGTACTTC. It codes for CASSSQEARYEQYF. The chain recombines TRBV7-9 with TRBJ2-7; D may be TRBD2 (5 bases). Germline V gives CDR1 SEHNR, CDR2 FQNEAQ (reference sequence). The CDR3 spans 14 residues. V was pared by 4 bases and J by 3 bases, with 13 bases between.

This clonotype was observed at least ten times. V and J are TRBV4-3 and TRBJ2-7; tentative D call: TRBD1 (6 bases). Germline lookup yields CDR1 LGHNA and CDR2 YSLEER. Trimming removed 0 bases from V and 7 bases from J, with 10 bases in between. This CDR3 contains 13 residues. The CDR3 sequence is CASSQDSGEEQYF. CDR3 DNA: TGCGCCAGCAGCCAAGATTCAGGGGAGGAGCAGTACTTC.

CDR3 sequence: CASSYSIRRGSASYEQYF. For the CDR3, the DNA is TGTGCCAGCAGTTACTCGATCCGCCGGGGTAGCGCCTCCTACGAGCAGTACTTC. This chain uses TRBV6-2 or TRBV6-3 with TRBJ2-7, with D tentatively TRBD2 (5 bases). The CDR3 sequence is 18 residues long. V shed 0 bases and J shed 0 bases, with 18 bases lying between them. Germline V gene lookup returns CDR1 MNHEY and CDR2 SVGEGT.

Ten or more counts support this clonotype. The CDR3 reads CASSPLHPSGGYEQYF. The CDR3 region has the DNA TGTGCCAGCTCACCTTTACATCCTTCAGGGGGCTACGAGCAGTACTTC. J is TRBJ2-7 and V is TRBV18, with TRBD1 matching over 7 bases. V shed 3 bases, J shed 3 bases, and the junction held 11 bases outside the gene matches. Germline V gives CDR1 KGHSH, CDR2 LQKENI. CDR3 length: 16 amino acids.

This clonotype was observed at least ten times. The V and J genes are TRBV20-1 and TRBJ2-5, with a tentative D call TRBD2 (5 bases). CDR1 and CDR2 (germline): DFQATT, SNEGSKA (reference sequence). V was trimmed by 1 base and J by 7 bases, leaving 13 bases between them. The length of the CDR3 is 13 residues. The chain's CDR3 is CSARVPSSGTQYF. In nucleotides, the CDR3 is TGCAGTGCTAGAGTCCCTAGCTCAGGGACCCAGTACTTC.

At least ten counts were recorded for this clonotype. CDR3 nucleotide sequence: TGCAGCGTTGACGACCGAAACACCATATATTTT. Encoded protein: CSVDDRNTIYF. The gene calls are TRBV29-1 and TRBJ1-3, with D uncertain. The CDR3 totals 11 residues. Germline CDR1 and CDR2: SQVTM and ANQGSEA. V was shortened by 3 bases and J by 5 bases, with 5 bases between the two germline ends.

At least ten counts were recorded for this clonotype. The J gene is TRBJ1-1, the V gene TRBV19; no firm D call. Germline V gives CDR1 LNHDA, CDR2 SQIVND (reference sequence). V lost 6 bases and J 0 bases, leaving 20 bases between the germline ends. The CDR3 is 17 amino acids. The CDR3 spells CASSTATKTYMNTEAFF. In nucleotides, the CDR3 is TGTGCCAGTAGCACCGCAACTAAGACGTACATGAACACTGAAGCTTTCTTT.

The chain employs TRBV13 and TRBJ1-2; 7 nucleotides match TRBD1. Germline CDR1 PRHDT, CDR2 FYEKMQ (reference sequence). Unmatched junction bases numbered 8, after V lost 0 bases and J lost 4 bases. The CDR3 is made up of 16 amino acids. The CDR3 here is CASSLGDRELGYGYTF. CDR3 sequence (DNA): TGTGCCAGCAGCTTAGGAGACAGGGAGCTTGGCTATGGCTACACCTTC.

This clonotype was recorded at least ten times. The chain combines TRBV12-3 or TRBV12-4 with TRBJ2-7; TRBD1 might be the D (5 bases). This CDR3 comprises 16 residues. The V gene lost 4 bases and the J gene lost 0 bases, with 16 bases spanning the gap. The CDR3 sequence is CASSYLQGPYSYEQYF. CDR3 nucleotides: TGTGCCAGCAGTTACCTGCAGGGTCCGTACTCCTACGAGCAGTACTTC.

There are many counts of this clonotype. This rearrangement joins TRBV9 to TRBJ2-2; 7 positions agree with TRBD1. This CDR3 region has 16 residues. Per germline, CDR1 SGDLS and CDR2 YYNGEE. The V and J ends lost 2 bases and 4 bases, in that order; junction bases with no gene match: 8. CDR3 in DNA: TGTGCCAGCAGCGTGAGGTGGACAGGTACCACCGGGGAGCTGTTTTTT. This translates into CASSVRWTGTTGELFF. Filled out from reference TRBV9 and TRBJ2-2, the complete variable domain reads DSGVTQTPKHLITATGQRVTLRCSPRSGDLSVYWYQQSLDQGLQFLIQYYNGEERAKGNILERFSAQQFPDLHSELNLSSLELGDSALYFCASSVRWTGTTGELFFGEGSRLTVL.

This chain connects TRBV6-2 or TRBV6-3 to TRBJ2-5; 9 positions agree with TRBD2. This CDR3 region has 14 residues. Germline-derived CDR1 and CDR2 are MNHEY and SVGEGT. After removal of 8 bases from V and 3 bases from J, the junction contained 7 bases not matched to a gene. The CDR3 DNA is TGTGCCAGCTCCTTAGCGGGGGTAGAAGAGACCCAGTACTTC. It translates to CASSLAGVEETQYF.

Ten or more counts support this clonotype. The V gene is TRBV11-2, the J gene TRBJ2-2, with 9 bases identical to TRBD2. This CDR3 spans 17 amino acids. V lost 2 bases, J lost 1 base, and 5 bases stayed unmatched. CDR1 and CDR2 (germline): SGHAT, FQNNGV. The CDR3 spells CASSLNLLAGNTGELFF. DNA for the CDR3: TGTGCCAGCAGCTTAAATCTACTAGCGGGGAACACCGGGGAGCTGTTTTTT. The whole variable domain, filled in from reference TRBV11-2 and TRBJ2-2, reads EAGVAQSPRYKIIEKRQSVAFWCNPISGHATLYWYQQILGQGPKLLIQFQNNGVVDDSQLPKDRFSAERLKGVDSTLKIQPAKLEDSAVYLCASSLNLLAGNTGELFFGEGSRLTVL.

This clonotype came up many times. The rearrangement links TRBV12-3 or TRBV12-4 to TRBJ1-6; TRBD1 is a possible D gene (6 bases). V was clipped by 0 bases and J by 10 bases, with 7 bases between them. The CDR3 runs 13 residues. CDR3 protein: CASSLAGQSPLHF. The CDR3 DNA is TGTGCCAGCAGTTTAGCTGGACAGTCACCCCTCCACTTT.

This clonotype has a count of ten or more. This chain links TRBV6-1 with TRBJ2-5; the D gene is possibly TRBD1 (6 bases). The CDR3 has 14 amino acids. Germline CDR1 MNHNS, CDR2 SASEGT. V was cut by 6 bases and J by 5 bases, with 16 bases left in between. As DNA, the CDR3 is TGTGCCAGCAGGGCAGGGGCCACAGGGGAGACCCAGTACTTC. The encoded protein is CASRAGATGETQYF.

The rearrangement uses TRBV11-2 and TRBJ2-5, with a tentative D call TRBD2 (6 bases). The V gene's germline CDR1 is SGHAT and CDR2 FQNNGV. V lost 5 bases to trimming and J lost 7 bases, with 14 bases between them. The CDR3 contains 13 residues. In DNA, the CDR3 is TGTGCCAGCAGCGGGGACTGGAGAGGGACCCAGTACTTC. Its protein is CASSGDWRGTQYF.

This clonotype was seen repeatedly, ten times or more. The V gene is TRBV27, the J gene TRBJ1-1, with D unclear. V was shortened by 3 bases and J by 10 bases, with 21 bases between the two germline ends. Germline CDR1 MNHEY, CDR2 SMNVEV (reference sequence). This CDR3 is 15 amino acids long. CDR3 sequence reads: CASSFTPRGLNGAFF. The CDR3 DNA reads TGTGCCAGCAGTTTTACCCCCCGCGGTTTGAATGGAGCTTTCTTT.

In this sample, this clonotype turned up many times. This chain joins TRBV7-9 and TRBJ1-1; unclear D gene. Germline V gene lookup returns CDR1 SEHNR and CDR2 FQNEAQ (reference sequence). The V end lost 1 base, the J end lost 9 bases, and 9 bases lay between the germline ends. The CDR3 sequence is 12 residues long. The CDR3 bases are TGTGCCAGCAGCTTAGGACCGGAGAAAGCTTTCTTT. Translated: CASSLGPEKAFF.

This clonotype was detected ten times or more. This chain uses TRBV20-1 with TRBJ2-7; 12 nucleotides align to TRBD2. The CDR3 extends over 14 amino acids. Germline V CDR1 and CDR2: DFQATT, SNEGSKA (reference sequence). V lost 3 bases to trimming and J lost 6 bases; unmatched junction nucleotides: 6. The CDR3 spells CSASRLAGVAEQYF. The CDR3 bases are TGCAGTGCTAGCAGACTAGCGGGGGTGGCCGAGCAGTACTTC.